This TCR beta chain was observed in a study of identical twins. Study-wide findings and caveats: Researchers reported weaker excess twin sharing in beta out-of-frame sequences. One should note that invariant MAIT and iNKT cells could partly confound zero-insertion analyses. Models, which agreed with sharing between unrelated individuals, nonetheless underestimated the out-of-frame TCR alpha sharing seen in monozygotic twins.

A template switching step contributed a universal primer site, while unique molecular identifiers were present in the cDNA. MiXCR was run by TCRdb on the 5' RACE reads, yielding one entry per CDR3 protein. The repertoire holds fewer than 250,000 distinct CDR3 sequences, with 7% to 8.5% as singletons. This clonotype was detected a few times. As yet, its antigen is unknown. The sample was also reused in another study, on yellow fever vaccine responses in identical twins.

The clonotype originates from a woman aged 18-30 years in good health. The source material was CD8+ T cells sorted from blood.

The DNA of the CDR3 is TGCAGTGCTAGAGCCAGCGGAGAGATCAATGAGCAGTTCTTC. As protein: CSARASGEINEQFF. The chain is built from TRBV20-1 and TRBJ2-1; weak D call: TRBD2 (5 bases). CDR1 is DFQATT, CDR2 SNEGSKA, per germline (reference sequence). The CDR3 contains 14 residues. V dropped 1 base and J dropped 6 bases, with 13 bases sitting between them.